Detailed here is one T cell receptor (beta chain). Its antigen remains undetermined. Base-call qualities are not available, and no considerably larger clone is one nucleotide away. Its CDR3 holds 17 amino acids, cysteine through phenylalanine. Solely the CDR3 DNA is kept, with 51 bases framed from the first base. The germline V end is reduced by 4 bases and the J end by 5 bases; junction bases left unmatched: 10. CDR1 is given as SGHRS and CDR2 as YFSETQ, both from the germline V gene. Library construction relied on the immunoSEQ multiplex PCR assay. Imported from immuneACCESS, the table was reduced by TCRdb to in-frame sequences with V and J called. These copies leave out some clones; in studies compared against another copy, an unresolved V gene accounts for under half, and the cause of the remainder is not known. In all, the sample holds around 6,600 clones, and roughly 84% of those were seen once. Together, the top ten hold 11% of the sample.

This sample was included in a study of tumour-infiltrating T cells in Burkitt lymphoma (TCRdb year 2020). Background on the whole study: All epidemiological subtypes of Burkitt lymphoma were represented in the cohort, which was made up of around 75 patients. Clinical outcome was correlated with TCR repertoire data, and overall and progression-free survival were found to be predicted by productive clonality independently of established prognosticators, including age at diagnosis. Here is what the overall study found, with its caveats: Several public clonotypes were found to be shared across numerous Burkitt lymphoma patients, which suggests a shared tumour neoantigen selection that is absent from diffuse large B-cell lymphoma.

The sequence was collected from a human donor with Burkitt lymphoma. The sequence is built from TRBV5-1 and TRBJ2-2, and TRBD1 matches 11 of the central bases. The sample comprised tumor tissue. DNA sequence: TGCGCCAGCAGCCGCGGACAGGGGGCTTATAAAACCGGGGAGCTGTTTTTT. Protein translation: CASSRGQGAYKTGELFF.